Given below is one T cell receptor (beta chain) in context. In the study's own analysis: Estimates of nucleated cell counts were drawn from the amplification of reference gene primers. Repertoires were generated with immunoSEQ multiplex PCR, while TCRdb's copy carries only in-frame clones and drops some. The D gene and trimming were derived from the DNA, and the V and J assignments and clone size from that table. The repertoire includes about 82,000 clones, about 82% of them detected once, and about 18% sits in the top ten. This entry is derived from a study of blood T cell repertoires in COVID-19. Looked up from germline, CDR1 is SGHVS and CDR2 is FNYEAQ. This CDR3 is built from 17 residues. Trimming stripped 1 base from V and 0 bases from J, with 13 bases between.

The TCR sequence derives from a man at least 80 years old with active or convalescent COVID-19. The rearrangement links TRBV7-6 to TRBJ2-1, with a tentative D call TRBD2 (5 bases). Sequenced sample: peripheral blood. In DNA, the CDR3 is TGTGCCAGCAGCTTAGGCAGCGGCTTAAGCTCCTACAATGAGCAGTTCTTC. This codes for CASSLGSGLSSYNEQFF.